This entry features one T cell receptor (beta chain) sequence. This sample is drawn from a study of blood T cell repertoires in COVID-19. Background on the study: Researchers got acute and convalescent COVID-19 samples from the United States, Italy and Spain.

CDR3 length equals 14 residues. The ends lost 2 bases at V and 8 bases at J; junction bases unmatched: 4. Germline values: CDR1 MGHDK, CDR2 SYGVNS. Authors' processing steps: Counts of nucleated cells, estimated from reference gene primer amplification, were obtained. Produced via immunoSEQ multiplex PCR; TCRdb's table is partial and in-frame only. That table supplies the V and J calls and clone size; D and trimming were determined from the DNA. The data show 150,000 to 200,000 clones, roughly nine tenths seen once. The origin of this receptor is a young man with acute or convalescent COVID-19. This chain uses TRBV25-1 with TRBJ2-1; 9 bases align to TRBD2. Sequencing was carried out using peripheral blood. CDR3 DNA: TGTGCCAGCAGTGAAGGCGGGGGGGCCGATGAGCAGTTCTTC. It translates to CASSEGGGADEQFF.